This T cell receptor beta chain was obtained from a study of CD8 T cells in ankylosing spondylitis. The germline V gene has CDR1 SGDLS and CDR2 YYNGEE. Trimming removed 0 bases from V and 7 bases from J, with 7 bases in between. The CDR3 runs 13 residues. TCRdb called the 5' RACE reads again in MiXCR, with one record for every CDR3 protein. The sample contains almost 30,000 distinct CDR3 sequences, around 5% of which appear only once. Study findings and constraints: It was reported that disease-linked clones were significantly enriched in matched ankylosing spondylitis synovial fluid. Relatively rare in peripheral blood, disease-linked clones were also CD8+.

This clonotype came up many times. Its target is unknown. This chain connects TRBV9 to TRBJ2-2; D gene uncertain. The sequencing sample was made of blood, either unsorted or a sorted T cell fraction (not recorded which). This clonotype was sampled from a female donor with ankylosing spondylitis or in good health (not recorded which). The CDR3 region is CASSVVGGGELFF. CDR3 nucleotide sequence: TGTGCCAGCAGCGTAGTAGGTGGCGGGGAGCTGTTTTTT.